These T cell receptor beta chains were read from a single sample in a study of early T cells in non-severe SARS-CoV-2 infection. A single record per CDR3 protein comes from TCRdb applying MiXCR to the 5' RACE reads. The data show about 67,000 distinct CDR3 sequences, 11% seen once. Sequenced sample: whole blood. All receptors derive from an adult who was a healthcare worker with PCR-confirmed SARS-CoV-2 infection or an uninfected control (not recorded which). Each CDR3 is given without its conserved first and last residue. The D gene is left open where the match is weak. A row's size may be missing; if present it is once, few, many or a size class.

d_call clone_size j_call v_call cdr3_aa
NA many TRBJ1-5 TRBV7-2 ASSLYGGQPQH
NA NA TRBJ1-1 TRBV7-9 ASSSTREGNTEAF
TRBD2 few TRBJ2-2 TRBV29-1 SVTGLAVTGELF
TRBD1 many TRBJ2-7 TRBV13 ASSSTGFEQY
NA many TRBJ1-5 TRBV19 ASSIGGKIYQPQH
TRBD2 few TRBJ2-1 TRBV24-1 ATSVKKLAGGDEQF
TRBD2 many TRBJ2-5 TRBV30 AWSVGTSLETQY
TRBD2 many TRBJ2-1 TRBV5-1 ASSYAGGSYNEQF
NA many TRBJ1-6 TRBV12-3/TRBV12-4 ASSLVRGRNSPLH
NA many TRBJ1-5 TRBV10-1 ASSAPRDDNQPQH
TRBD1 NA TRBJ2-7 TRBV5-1 ASSTGSSYEQY
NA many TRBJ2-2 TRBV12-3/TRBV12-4 ASSPRSLGWSSAGELF
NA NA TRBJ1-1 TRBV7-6 ASSRFDGARAEAF
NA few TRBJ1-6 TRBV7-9 ASSFGGAYNSPLH
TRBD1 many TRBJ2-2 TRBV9 ASSAGTAANTGELF
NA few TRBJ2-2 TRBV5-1 ASSFGIANTGELF
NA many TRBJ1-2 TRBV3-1 ASSQDNRLDYGYT
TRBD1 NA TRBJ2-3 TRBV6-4 ASSGQGADSDTQY
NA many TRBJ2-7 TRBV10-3 AISESPPSYEQY
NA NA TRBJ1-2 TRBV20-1 SARLTANYGYT
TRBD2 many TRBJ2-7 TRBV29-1 SVAGLAGEQY